This T cell receptor beta chain was identified during a study of blood T cell repertoires in COVID-19 (dated by TCRdb to about 2020). A note on the overall study: Collaborator samples came from the United States, Italy and Spain and covered acute and convalescent phases of COVID-19. The repertoires were released in a freely available public database intended as a resource for research on the immune response to SARS-CoV-2. The material from the prospective study consisted of cDNA or gDNA derived from T cells, B-cell-depleted T cells, or PBMCs. Nearly every sample came with metadata listing a de-identified subject ID, COVID-19 status, age in years and sex. The dataset comprised deeply sampled blood TCRbeta repertoires from subjects exposed to, actively infected with, or recovered from COVID-19. Where available, HLA class I and class II types were taken from metadata supplied by the sample provider and were not determined by assay-based typing. The samples were drawn from two sources: the first 160 participants of the ongoing ImmuneRACE study, and 1,254 subjects contributed by 6 global collaborators. On the study overall, not on this receptor specifically: How much clinical and demographic metadata was included differed by source and by participant, and the metadata was provided uncurated.

The CDR3 contains 12 residues, cysteine and phenylalanine counted. Only CDR3 DNA remains: 36 bases, in frame from the first base. V and J lose 4 bases and 2 bases, and a span of 6 bases separates them. As encoded in the germline V gene, CDR1 is SGHDN while CDR2 is FVKESK. Whole blood was collected in K2EDTA tubes by collaborating institutions according to the institutions' own protocols. Collaborator samples were shipped for TCRbeta analysis as frozen whole blood, isolated PBMCs, or DNA extracted from either sample type. With respect to this clone: It lacks a known antigen. Base qualities are not provided; no much larger clone lies one nucleotide away.

The immunoSEQ Assay, a bias-controlled multiplex PCR, was used to amplify TCRbeta CDR3 regions from genomic DNA. As for the original processing: Nucleated cell counts per sample were estimated from amplification of reference gene primers within the assay. Sequence reads were collapsed and filtered to measure the absolute abundance of every unique TCRbeta CDR3 rearrangement. For each sample, productive Simpson clonality was calculated as the square root of Simpson's diversity index across productive rearrangements. TCRdb limited this immuneACCESS table to in-frame rearrangements with V and J called. A share of clones is missing; checked studies link under half to unresolved V genes, and the rest is unexplained. V and J calls plus clone size are reproduced from that table; the DNA served to infer D and trimming. The sample table records over 90,000 clones; about 91% of these occur just once. 4.2% of the sample is taken by the ten largest.

The source of this sequence is a man younger than 30 with acute or convalescent COVID-19. This receptor chain uses TRBV14 and TRBJ2-7, with no D gene named confidently. Specimen: peripheral blood. At the DNA level, the sequence is TGTGCCAGCAGCCCCTTCCCCTACGAGCAGTACTTC. Its translation is CASSPFPYEQYF.